A selection of T cell receptor beta chains follows, all from one sample in a study of blood T cell repertoires in COVID-19. Assay: immunoSEQ multiplex PCR; the TCRdb copy retains only in-frame clones and omits some. The data contain about 210,000 clones, around 89% of them singletons. The sample was peripheral blood. The receptors originated from a woman between 35 and 50 years old with acute or convalescent COVID-19. Each CDR3 is given with its conserved first and last residue. The order of the fields is D gene, clone size, J gene, V gene, CDR3 length, CDR3 DNA, CDR3 protein. The D gene is left open where the match is weak. Rows may omit the clone size; those that give it use once, few, many or a size class.

>NA|NA|TRBJ2-1|TRBV5-1|19
TGCGCCAGCAGCCCGGTTGTTTCAGGGTCCGTAGCGGTACACAATGAGCAGTTCTTC
CASSPVVSGSVAVHNEQFF
>NA|NA|TRBJ2-1|TRBV27|14
TGTGCCAGCAGTTTAGGCGGGATCTACAATGAGCAGTTCTTC
CASSLGGIYNEQFF
>TRBD1|few|TRBJ1-4|TRBV19|14
TGTGCCAGTACTCCTCGACAGGGGAATGAAAAACTGTTTTTT
CASTPRQGNEKLFF
>NA|NA|TRBJ1-2|TRBV27|12
TGTGCCAGCAGTTTAGAGGGCTATGGCTACACCTTC
CASSLEGYGYTF
>NA|NA|TRBJ1-3|TRBV5-8|13
TGTGCCAGCAGAATCAGGCCCAAAACCACCATATATTTT
CASRIRPKTTIYF
>TRBD1|NA|TRBJ1-1|TRBV4-2|14
TGTGCCAGCAGCCAACCTACCGGACAGGGGGAATCTTTCTTT
CASSQPTGQGESFF
>NA|NA|TRBJ1-6|TRBV6-5|16
TGTGCCAGCAGTTCCCTACGAGGAGGGTTTAATTCACCCCTCCACTTT
CASSSLRGGFNSPLHF
>NA|NA|TRBJ1-3|TRBV27|12
TGTGCCAGCAGGGGCTGGCAAAACACCATATATTTT
CASRGWQNTIYF
>TRBD1|NA|TRBJ1-2|TRBV25-1|13
TGTGCCAGCAGTCGACAGGGACTTGGTGGCTACACCTTC
CASSRQGLGGYTF
>TRBD1|NA|TRBJ1-1|TRBV4-1|14
TGCGCCAGCAGCCAAGTAGGGGGCAGCACTGAAGCTTTCTTT
CASSQVGGSTEAFF
>NA|NA|TRBJ1-4|TRBV24-1|15
TGTGCCACCAGTGATCCAGGGGAAGGAGCTGAAAAACTGTTTTTT
CATSDPGEGAEKLFF
>NA|NA|TRBJ1-6|TRBV20-1|11
TGCAGTGCTGGGGGGGATTCACCCCTCCACTTT
CSAGGDSPLHF
>NA|NA|TRBJ2-3|TRBV30|15
TGTGCCTGGAGTGTACTAAGTTCTAGCACAGATACGCAGTATTTT
CAWSVLSSSTDTQYF
>TRBD1|NA|TRBJ1-2|TRBV2|14
TGTGCCAGCAGGGTACAGGGGGCCCTCTATGGCTACACCTTC
CASRVQGALYGYTF
>TRBD1|NA|TRBJ1-2|TRBV24-1|15
TGTGCCACCAGTGCCCCGGACAGGGGTGGCTATGGCTACACCTTC
CATSAPDRGGYGYTF
>TRBD2|NA|TRBJ2-3|TRBV5-1|17
TGCGCCAGCAGGGGGCCTCCCTTAGCGGGCGGCACAGATACGCAGTATTTT
CASRGPPLAGGTDTQYF
>NA|NA|TRBJ2-1|TRBV4-2|11
TGTGCCAGCAGCCTCGGGAATGAGCAGTTCTTC
CASSLGNEQFF
>TRBD2|NA|TRBJ2-2|TRBV12-5|16
TGTGCTAGTGGTCTCCTCGGCGGGGGGATCACCGGGGAGCTGTTTTTT
CASGLLGGGITGELFF
>TRBD1|NA|TRBJ2-3|TRBV5-4|15
TGTGCCAGCAGACCCGGGACAGGGGTTACTGATACGCAGTATTTT
CASRPGTGVTDTQYF
>TRBD1|NA|TRBJ1-6|TRBV5-6|14
TGTGCCAGCAGCCTGGGACAGCTTAATTCACCCCTCCACTTT
CASSLGQLNSPLHF
>TRBD1|few|TRBJ1-6|TRBV7-3|13
TGTGCCAGCAGCTTGCAACAGGGGACACCCCTCCACTTT
CASSLQQGTPLHF
>NA|NA|TRBJ1-4|TRBV7-9|16
TGTGCCAGCAGCCCCCGCTTAGACGACACGAATGAAAAACTGTTTTTT
CASSPRLDDTNEKLFF
>NA|NA|TRBJ1-4|TRBV6-1|15
TGTGCCAGCAGTTGGAGGGCTGCAACTAATGAAAAACTGTTTTTT
CASSWRAATNEKLFF
>NA|NA|TRBJ1-5|TRBV6-5|14
TGTGCCAGCAGTTACTCTAGGGGTAGGCAGCCCCAGCATTTT
CASSYSRGRQPQHF
>NA|NA|TRBJ1-1|TRBV27|13
TGTGCCAGCAGCTCGACGGCGGCCACTGAAGCTTTCTTT
CASSSTAATEAFF
>TRBD1|NA|TRBJ1-6|TRBV10-3|15
TGTGCCATCAGTGAGGTGGGACAGGGGAATTCACCCCTCCACTTT
CAISEVGQGNSPLHF
>TRBD1|NA|TRBJ2-3|TRBV7-2|15
TGTGCCAGCAGCTCTGGACAGGGATATCCAGATACGCAGTATTTT
CASSSGQGYPDTQYF
>NA|NA|TRBJ1-1|TRBV25-1|15
TGTGCCAGCAGTGAAGTAGTCCGGGGGAACACTGAAGCTTTCTTT
CASSEVVRGNTEAFF
>TRBD1|NA|TRBJ1-2|TRBV12-3/TRBV12-4|13
TGTGCCAGCAGTTACTGGGACAGATATGGCTACACCTTC
CASSYWDRYGYTF
>TRBD1|NA|TRBJ1-1|TRBV18|18
TGTGCCAGCTCACCACCAGGAGAGGGGGCGAGGAGGAACACTGAAGCTTTCTTT
CASSPPGEGARRNTEAFF
>NA|NA|TRBJ1-6|TRBV9|12
TGTGCCAGCAGCGGCGGGTATTCACCCCTCCACTTT
CASSGGYSPLHF
>NA|NA|TRBJ1-2|TRBV27|13
TGTGCCAGCAAACGTGGACAGAATTATGGCTACACCTTC
CASKRGQNYGYTF
>TRBD2|NA|TRBJ2-5|TRBV7-8|19
TGTGCCAGCAGCTTAAGACTAGCGGGGGGTCGGGAAAGGTTCGGGACCCAGTACTTC
CASSLRLAGGRERFGTQYF
>TRBD1|once|TRBJ1-5|TRBV4-1|17
TGCGCCAGCAGCCATTCCCCAGACTCCAGGGGGCTACAGCCCCAGCATTTT
CASSHSPDSRGLQPQHF
>NA|few|TRBJ1-1|TRBV6-5|12
TGTGCCAGCAGTTACGGGGCAACGGAAGCTTTCTTT
CASSYGATEAFF
>TRBD1|NA|TRBJ1-2|TRBV2|16
TGTGCCAGCAGTGAGATCACCGGGACAGCAAACTATGGCTACACCTTC
CASSEITGTANYGYTF
>NA|few|TRBJ1-2|TRBV19|16
TGTGCCAGTAGTATACAGGGACATAACCCACACGGAGGCTACACCTTC
CASSIQGHNPHGGYTF
>TRBD1|NA|TRBJ1-4|TRBV27|14
TGTGCCAGCAGTTCCGTAGGGGGCCGCGAAAAACTGTTTTTT
CASSSVGGREKLFF
>NA|once|TRBJ2-5|TRBV7-9|15
TGTGCCAGCAGCAGCGCGGAGGGAGTCGTTGAGACCCAGTACTTC
CASSSAEGVVETQYF
>NA|NA|TRBJ2-1|TRBV11-2|14
TGTGCCAGCCGTGCGGGGGCGATCTACAATGAGCAGTTCTTC
CASRAGAIYNEQFF
>NA|NA|TRBJ2-6|TRBV6-5|11
TGTGCCAGCGCCGCGAGGGACGTCCTGACTTTC
CASAARDVLTF
>NA|NA|TRBJ2-5|TRBV6-5|15
TGTGCCAGCAGTCCCCGGAGTAACTTACAAGAGACCCAGTACTTC
CASSPRSNLQETQYF
>TRBD1|few|TRBJ1-2|TRBV13|16
TGTGCCAGCAGCCCTCCGGGACAGGAGTCTAACTATGGCTACACCTTC
CASSPPGQESNYGYTF
>NA|NA|TRBJ2-5|TRBV28|14
TGTGCCAGCAGTCCCCAGGGGGGAGTGAGGACCCAGTACTTC
CASSPQGGVRTQYF
>NA|NA|TRBJ2-5|TRBV7-2|14
TGTGCCAGCAGCCAAGCGGCTTCCCAAGAGACCCAGTACTTC
CASSQAASQETQYF
>NA|NA|TRBJ1-1|TRBV21-1|14
TGTGCCAGCAGCCCGCCCCTCCAGGGATCTGAAGCTTTCTTT
CASSPPLQGSEAFF
>TRBD2|NA|TRBJ2-2|TRBV27|15
TGTGCCAGCAGTTTATTTCGGGAGGGCAACGGGGAGCTGTTTTTT
CASSLFREGNGELFF
>TRBD1|NA|TRBJ1-5|TRBV27|19
TGTGCCAGCAGTTCCTCCTATTTAGGGGGCCCCACTAGCAATCAGCCCCAGCATTTT
CASSSSYLGGPTSNQPQHF
>TRBD1|NA|TRBJ1-1|TRBV10-3|14
TGTGCCATCAGTCCGGGACAGGGGTCCACTGAAGCTTTCTTT
CAISPGQGSTEAFF
>TRBD1|NA|TRBJ1-3|TRBV3-1/TRBV3-2|17
TGTGCCAGCAGCCAAGTAGTATCGACAGGGGGTCCAAACACCATATATTTT
CASSQVVSTGGPNTIYF
>TRBD2|NA|TRBJ2-3|TRBV5-6|18
TGTGCCAGCAGCCCCTTCGTCGGGGGGGCGATGGGGACAGATACGCAGTATTTT
CASSPFVGGAMGTDTQYF
>NA|NA|TRBJ1-1|TRBV5-1|14
TGCGCCAGCAGCCCCGCTGGCCCAAACACTGAAGCTTTCTTT
CASSPAGPNTEAFF
>NA|NA|TRBJ2-1|TRBV24-1|15
TGTGCCACCAGTGACCAGGGGACACTCTACAATGAGCAGTTCTTC
CATSDQGTLYNEQFF